Presented here are 32 T cell receptor beta chains from one specimen sequenced in a study of blood T cell repertoires in COVID-19. Sequencing was performed with immunoSEQ multiplex PCR; in TCRdb, only in-frame clones are kept and a portion is missing. The data contain over 300,000 clones, 70% to 90% of them singletons. The sequenced sample consisted of peripheral blood. The source of these receptors is a young man who had recovered from COVID-19.

This sequence joins TRBV24-1 and TRBJ2-3; 14 positions match TRBD2. Unmatched junction bases numbered 10, after V lost 3 bases and J lost 3 bases. This CDR3 comprises 19 residues. Looked up from germline, CDR1 is KGHDR and CDR2 is SFDVKD. The CDR3: CATSDPGLAGGPGTDTQYF. For the CDR3, the DNA is TGTGCCACCAGTGATCCTGGACTAGCGGGGGGACCGGGGACAGATACGCAGTATTTT.

The chain has TRBV7-3 and TRBJ2-5; the D gene is possibly TRBD2 (6 bases). Germline assignment: CDR1 SGHTA and CDR2 FQGTGA. The V end was cut by 2 bases, the J end by 1 base, with 17 bases between. The CDR3 runs 17 residues. This CDR3 is CASSLGGAGLLQETQYF. CDR3 coding DNA: TGTGCCAGCAGCTTAGGCGGGGCAGGGCTTCTCCAAGAGACCCAGTACTTC.

The rearrangement joins TRBV6-5 to TRBJ1-1, with D possibly being TRBD1 (5 bases). Looked up from germline, CDR1 is MNHEY and CDR2 is SVGAGI. This CDR3 comprises 13 residues. V was clipped by 6 bases and J by 3 bases, with 11 bases between them. CDR3 sequence (DNA): TGTGCCAGCAGCAGGGTGTACGACACTGAAGCTTTCTTT. This codes for CASSRVYDTEAFF.

CDR3 DNA: TGTGCCAGCAGCCACCTTTTAAACCTACCCGGGGAGCTGTTTTTT. Its protein product is CASSHLLNLPGELFF. This chain connects TRBV7-6 to TRBJ2-2; D is undetermined. V shed 5 bases and J shed 6 bases, with 16 bases lying between them. Germline loops: CDR1 SGHVS, CDR2 FNYEAQ. This CDR3 is 15 amino acids long. The full variable domain, rest sourced from reference TRBV7-6 and TRBJ2-2, is GAGVSQSPRYKVTKRGQDVALRCDPISGHVSLYWYRQALGQGPEFLTYFNYEAQQDKSGLPNDRFSAERPEGSISTLTIQRTEQRDSAMYRCASSHLLNLPGELFFGEGSRLTVL.

The V call is TRBV27, the J call TRBJ1-1; 9 bases agree with TRBD1. CDR3 length: 14 residues. Germline CDR1 reads MNHEY; CDR2 reads SMNVEV (reference sequence). V trimming: 6 bases; J trimming: 7 bases; junction bases outside the gene matches: 9. Written as DNA, the CDR3 is TGTGCCAGCAGCCCAGGACAGGGGCGAGGTGAAGCTTTCTTT. Amino acids: CASSPGQGRGEAFF.

The V gene is TRBV12-3 or TRBV12-4, the J gene TRBJ2-1; D perhaps matches TRBD1 (6 bases). Trimming left V 6 bases short and J 5 bases short, with 11 bases between. The CDR3 length is 13 residues. The CDR3 loop reads CASSGQPNNEQFF. CDR3 bases: TGTGCCAGCAGCGGACAGCCGAACAATGAGCAGTTCTTC.

The chain recombines TRBV3-1 (or the pseudogene TRBV3-2) with TRBJ1-1; 8 nucleotides agree with TRBD1. This CDR3 is 15 amino acids long. Looked up from germline, CDR1 is LGHDT and CDR2 is YNNKEL (reference sequence). Losses at the gene ends were 6 bases for V and 2 bases for J; bases not matched to a gene: 8. The CDR3 DNA is TGTGCCAGCAGGCGTCGGACAGGGAGCAACACTGAAGCTTTCTTT. Translation gives CASRRRTGSNTEAFF.

This clone was detected only a few times. The rearrangement joins TRBV7-2 to TRBJ1-6; 7 bases align to TRBD1. The CDR3 sequence is 16 residues long. V shed 5 bases and J 9 bases; nucleotides not matched to a gene: 13. The germline gives CDR1 SGHTA, CDR2 FQGNSA. The CDR3 protein is CASSTQTGVGFSPLHF. CDR3 bases: TGTGCCAGCAGCACTCAAACAGGGGTGGGCTTTTCACCCCTCCACTTT.

This clone was observed a single time. The chain combines TRBV4-2 with TRBJ2-5, with unresolved D. There are 14 residues in the CDR3. Germline V gene lookup returns CDR1 LGHNA and CDR2 YNFKEQ. Trimming pared 1 base from V and 5 bases from J, leaving 11 bases between. This CDR3 reads CASSQGDAGETQYF. The CDR3 bases are TGTGCCAGCAGCCAAGGAGACGCCGGGGAGACCCAGTACTTC.

The chain has TRBV11-3 and TRBJ2-3, with a tentative D call TRBD1 (7 bases). The CDR3 is made up of 15 amino acids. Per germline, CDR1 SGHNT and CDR2 YENEEA. V was pared by 1 base and J by 4 bases, with 12 bases between. The CDR3 nucleotides are TGTGCCAGCAGCTTAGGCAGGGGGAGGTCAGATACGCAGTATTTT. It codes for CASSLGRGRSDTQYF.

The chain carries TRBV6-5 and TRBJ1-3; 10 bases are shared with TRBD1. Germline V gene data show CDR1 as MNHEY and CDR2 as SVGAGI. Trimming removed 2 bases from V and 6 bases from J; junction bases left unmatched: 4. The CDR3 is 15 residues long. DNA for the CDR3: TGTGCCAGCAGTTACGACAGGGGGCTAGCAAACACCATATATTTT. Translation gives CASSYDRGLANTIYF.

V gene TRBV3-1 (or the pseudogene TRBV3-2) combines with J gene TRBJ2-1; D is unresolved. The CDR3 is 12 amino acids. Deletions cut 0 bases from V and 8 bases from J, with 5 bases between. Germline V gene data show CDR1 as LGHDT and CDR2 as YNNKEL (reference sequence). The CDR3 DNA is TGTGCCAGCAGCCAAGAGCGCTATGAGCAGTTCTTC. Protein: CASSQERYEQFF.

The chain carries TRBV7-9 and TRBJ2-7; 10 positions agree with TRBD1. There are 14 residues in the CDR3. Trimming removed 4 bases from V and 1 base from J; junction bases left unmatched: 1. Germline CDR1 is SEHNR and CDR2 is FQNEAQ (reference sequence). CDR3 coding DNA: TGTGCCAGCAGCTGGGGACAGGGGTCCTACGAGCAGTACTTC. Encoded protein: CASSWGQGSYEQYF.

The chain uses TRBV5-1 and TRBJ1-1; D is perhaps TRBD1 (5 bases). The length of the CDR3 is 15 residues. Looked up from germline, CDR1 is SGHRS and CDR2 is YFSETQ. Trimming pared 5 bases from V and 3 bases from J, leaving 17 bases between. CDR3 sequence (DNA): TGCGCCAGCAGTCGTGGGGCGGGGATCCACACTGAAGCTTTCTTT. Protein product: CASSRGAGIHTEAFF.

V is TRBV30 and J is TRBJ1-5; 11 bases line up with TRBD1. The CDR3 totals 14 residues. After removal of 2 bases from V and 8 bases from J, the junction contained 5 bases not matched to a gene. Germline values: CDR1 GTSNPN, CDR2 SVGIG (reference sequence). The CDR3 protein is CAWSYGQGAEPQHF. In nucleotides, the CDR3 is TGTGCCTGGAGTTACGGACAGGGGGCAGAGCCCCAGCATTTT.

This clone was counted a single time. The V and J genes are TRBV4-1 and TRBJ2-1, with TRBD2 matching 13 bases. The V gene end was trimmed by 4 bases and the J gene end by 6 bases; junction bases not matched to a gene: 3. Germline CDR1 MGHRA, CDR2 YSYEKL. The CDR3 is made up of 15 amino acids. In DNA form, the CDR3 reads TGCGCCAGCAGCCGCGGGACTAGCGGGATCAATGAGCAGTTCTTC. Translated, it gives CASSRGTSGINEQFF.

The CDR3 bases are TGTGCCAGCAGCAAAAATACTTCACGGGACAGGGACCACGAGCAGTACTTC. Amino acids: CASSKNTSRDRDHEQYF. This chain links TRBV21-1 with TRBJ2-7; the table names TRBD1, a call not compared with the DNA. TRBV21-1 is a pseudogene segment. The CDR3 runs 17 residues.

The CDR3 DNA sequence: TGCGCCAGCAGTGATAGCCAGGGGGTCAATCAGCCCCAGCATTTT. Translation: CASSDSQGVNQPQHF. J is TRBJ1-5 and V is TRBV10-2; 7 nucleotides match TRBD1. The CDR3 totals 15 residues. The junction had 5 bases not matched to a gene; V was cut back by 3 bases and J by 3 bases. Germline CDR1 is WSHSY and CDR2 is SAAADI.

The chain couples TRBV9 to TRBJ1-5, with D possibly matching TRBD1 (5 bases). V dropped 4 bases and J dropped 9 bases, with 17 bases sitting between them. The CDR3 loop spans 14 amino acids. Germline V gene lookup returns CDR1 SGDLS and CDR2 YYNGEE. The CDR3 sequence is CASSPQEGLGPQHF. CDR3 sequence (DNA): TGTGCCAGCAGCCCCCAGGAGGGGCTTGGGCCCCAGCATTTT.

This clone has only a few counts. The rearrangement joins TRBV9 to TRBJ1-2, with unresolved D. V was clipped by 3 bases and J by 0 bases, with 12 bases between them. The germline V gene has CDR1 SGDLS and CDR2 YYNGEE. The CDR3 has 15 residues. Here the CDR3 reads CASSGEDPSNYGYTF. CDR3 coding DNA: TGTGCCAGCAGCGGGGAGGATCCGTCTAACTATGGCTACACCTTC.

The chain carries TRBV25-1 and TRBJ1-2; perhaps TRBD1 as D (5 bases). The CDR3 contains 15 residues. Germline values: CDR1 MGHDK, CDR2 SYGVNS. V dropped 2 bases and J dropped 0 bases, with 10 bases sitting between them. The CDR3 nucleotides read TGTGCCAGCAGTGAACCAGGGCCCTCTAACTATGGCTACACCTTC. Protein product: CASSEPGPSNYGYTF.

The chain combines TRBV7-3 with TRBJ2-3, with a possible D match to TRBD2 (5 bases). V shed 3 bases and J shed 1 base, with 14 bases lying between them. Germline loops: CDR1 SGHTA, CDR2 FQGTGA. The CDR3 contains 16 residues. CDR3 sequence: CASSFLYGLGTDTQYF. The DNA of the CDR3 is TGTGCCAGCAGCTTTCTATACGGACTCGGCACAGATACGCAGTATTTT.

The chain employs TRBV19 and TRBJ2-7, with D possibly matching TRBD1 (6 bases). CDR1 is LNHDA and CDR2 is SQIVND in the germline V gene (reference sequence). CDR3 size: 16 residues. V was cut by 5 bases and J by 2 bases, with 19 bases left in between. The CDR3 reads CASSVSHRDTPYEQYF. CDR3 nucleotide sequence: TGTGCCAGTAGTGTTTCCCACCGGGACACCCCCTACGAGCAGTACTTC.

The V and J genes are TRBV18 and TRBJ1-2; 9 bases are a match to TRBD1. The trim removed 3 bases at V and 8 bases at J, leaving 7 bases unmatched. CDR1 and CDR2 (germline): KGHSH, LQKENI. CDR3 length: 14 amino acids. The CDR3 is CASSPSGTGHGYTF. For the CDR3, the DNA is TGTGCCAGCTCACCCTCCGGGACAGGGCACGGCTACACCTTC. The variable domain in full, completed from reference TRBV18 and TRBJ1-2, reads NAGVMQNPRHLVRRRGQEARLRCSPMKGHSHVYWYRQLPEEGLKFMVYLQKENIIDESGMPKERFSAEFPKEGPSILRIQQVVRGDSAAYFCASSPSGTGHGYTFGSGTRLTVV.

The rearrangement links TRBV10-3 to TRBJ2-7; 8 nucleotides match TRBD1. The V and J ends lost 8 bases and 5 bases, in that order; junction bases with no gene match: 14. Germline values: CDR1 ENHRY, CDR2 SYGVKD. The CDR3 sequence is 15 residues long. The CDR3 coding sequence is TGTGCCATCGGTCCCGACAGGGGAGTGAGGCACGAGCAGTACTTC. It is translated as CAIGPDRGVRHEQYF.

This CDR3 reads CASSIEQGYTGELFF. Written as DNA, the CDR3 is TGTGCCAGTAGTATCGAACAGGGGTACACCGGGGAGCTGTTTTTT. The chain couples TRBV19 to TRBJ2-2; 7 bases match TRBD1. V shed 3 bases, J shed 3 bases, and the junction held 4 bases outside the gene matches. The CDR3 is 15 amino acids. The germline gives CDR1 LNHDA, CDR2 SQIVND (reference sequence).

This chain links TRBV10-3 with TRBJ2-7; possibly TRBD1 for D (6 bases). The CDR3 sequence is 14 residues long. Trimming took off 4 bases at V and 2 bases at J, with 12 bases between the two ends. Germline V gives CDR1 ENHRY, CDR2 SYGVKD. CDR3 sequence: CAISGETGPYEQYF. CDR3 DNA: TGTGCCATCAGTGGAGAGACAGGTCCCTACGAGCAGTACTTC.

The rearrangement links TRBV7-6 to TRBJ1-1; D unclear. The V gene's germline CDR1 is SGHVS and CDR2 FNYEAQ. V lost 5 bases, J lost 3 bases, and 13 bases lay in between. The CDR3 spans 14 residues. The CDR3 sequence is CASSAAHRDTEAFF. Written as DNA, the CDR3 is TGTGCCAGCAGCGCAGCGCACCGGGACACTGAAGCTTTCTTT.

V usage is TRBV13 and J usage is TRBJ1-1, with TRBD1 matching 8 bases. V dropped 2 bases and J dropped 7; count of bases not matched to a gene: 6. The CDR3 is made up of 14 amino acids. Germline CDR1 reads PRHDT; CDR2 reads FYEKMQ (reference sequence). The CDR3, as DNA: TGTGCCAGCAGCTTAATGCAGGGGGCGAGTGAAGCTTTCTTT. It translates to CASSLMQGASEAFF.

Points on this clone: Other DNA sequences in the sample encode the same CDR3. The chain employs TRBV30 and TRBJ2-7, with D tentatively TRBD1 (6 bases). Germline CDR1 and CDR2: GTSNPN and SVGIG (reference sequence). There are 13 residues in the CDR3. V was shortened by 0 bases and J by 0 bases, with 6 bases between the two germline ends. In nucleotides, the CDR3 is TGTGCCTGGAGTGTAGGGGGCTCCTACGAGCAGTACTTC. Protein product: CAWSVGGSYEQYF.

The chain joins TRBV7-8 to TRBJ1-4; 8 bases line up with TRBD1. J gave up 7 bases and V 1 base, and 5 bases lay outside the gene matches. This CDR3 is 15 amino acids long. CDR1 is SGHVS, CDR2 FQNEAQ, per germline. The CDR3, as DNA: TGTGCCAGCAGCTTAGGGGCAGGGGGCATTGAAAAACTGTTTTTT. Its protein is CASSLGAGGIEKLFF.

Here the CDR3 reads CASSPNPASGAHNEQFF. In DNA form, the CDR3 reads TGCGCCAGCAGCCCGAACCCGGCTAGCGGGGCCCACAATGAGCAGTTCTTC. The gene calls are TRBV4-3 and TRBJ2-1; 9 bases agree with TRBD2. The length of the CDR3 is 17 residues. The V gene's germline CDR1 is LGHNA and CDR2 YSLEER. The V gene end was trimmed by 4 bases and the J gene end by 5 bases; junction bases not matched to a gene: 12.